This T cell receptor beta chain was captured by sequencing in a study of blood T cell repertoires in COVID-19 (dated by TCRdb to the early 2020s). With respect to the entire study: Samples from collaborators originated in the United States, Italy and Spain and spanned both the acute and convalescent phases of COVID-19. The material from the prospective study consisted of cDNA or gDNA derived from T cells, B-cell-depleted T cells, or PBMCs. The dataset comprised deeply sampled blood TCRbeta repertoires from subjects exposed to, actively infected with, or recovered from COVID-19. The repertoires were made available in a free public database intended to serve as a resource for research on the immune response to SARS-CoV-2. Samples were obtained from the ongoing ImmuneRACE study (first 160 participants) and from some 1,300 subjects provided by 6 global collaborators. A de-identified subject ID, COVID-19 status, age in years and sex were almost always included in the sample metadata. Where available, HLA class I and class II types were taken from metadata supplied by the sample provider and were not determined by assay-based typing. Results the study describes overall, beyond this receptor: How much clinical and demographic metadata was included differed by source and by participant, and the metadata was provided uncurated.

The CDR1 and CDR2 encoded by the germline V gene are SGHTA and FQGNSA. Including cysteine and phenylalanine, the CDR3 has 16 amino acids. Left in the record is the CDR3 DNA by itself, 48 bases read in frame from the first base. Unmatched junction bases come to 2, with V trimmed by 5 bases and J by 2 bases. The immunoSEQ Assay, a bias-controlled multiplex PCR, was used to amplify TCRbeta CDR3 regions from genomic DNA. The paper's data handling went like this. The number of nucleated cells in each sample was estimated from the amplification of reference gene primers within the assay. To quantify the absolute abundance of each unique TCRbeta CDR3 rearrangement, sequence reads were collapsed and filtered. For each sample, productive Simpson clonality was calculated by taking the square root of Simpson's diversity index across productive rearrangements. Held by TCRdb, this immuneACCESS table contains in-frame sequences only and omits some clones. Under half of the omission traces to an unresolved V gene where checked; the cause of the rest is unknown. D and trimming were read from the DNA, whereas the V and J calls and clone size are those reported in that table. This sample has around 330,000 clones in its table, and about 85% of those were observed once. 1.5% to 2% of the sample is held by the ten biggest clonotypes.

Participants in the prospective study were enrolled through a virtual design, were aged roughly 18 to 100 years, and lived in roughly 24 United States geographic areas. In the prospective study, participants were assigned to cohorts based on the clinical history participants reported in a screening survey and a study questionnaire. Exposed participants had been in contact, within 2 weeks of entering the study, with a person who had a PCR-confirmed or clinician-diagnosed case of COVID-19. Mobile phlebotomists in the prospective study collected whole blood, serum and a nasopharyngeal or oropharyngeal swab from every participant. Additional blood draws and questionnaires over an approximately 2-month period could optionally be provided by prospective study participants. Before DNA extraction, blood samples from the prospective study were shipped at room temperature or frozen. This clone was observed a single time. This receptor's antigen is unknown. Per-base qualities were not stored, and no clone one base away is much larger.

The clonotype originates from a woman in her 30s who had been exposed to COVID-19. Material for sequencing was PBMCs or T cells enriched from blood (not recorded which). The chain is made from TRBV7-2 and TRBJ2-1; the junction holds 14 bases that match TRBD2. Read as DNA, the sequence is TGTGCCAGCAGCGCGGGACTAGCGGGGGCCTACAATGAGCAGTTCTTC. It specifies CASSAGLAGAYNEQFF.